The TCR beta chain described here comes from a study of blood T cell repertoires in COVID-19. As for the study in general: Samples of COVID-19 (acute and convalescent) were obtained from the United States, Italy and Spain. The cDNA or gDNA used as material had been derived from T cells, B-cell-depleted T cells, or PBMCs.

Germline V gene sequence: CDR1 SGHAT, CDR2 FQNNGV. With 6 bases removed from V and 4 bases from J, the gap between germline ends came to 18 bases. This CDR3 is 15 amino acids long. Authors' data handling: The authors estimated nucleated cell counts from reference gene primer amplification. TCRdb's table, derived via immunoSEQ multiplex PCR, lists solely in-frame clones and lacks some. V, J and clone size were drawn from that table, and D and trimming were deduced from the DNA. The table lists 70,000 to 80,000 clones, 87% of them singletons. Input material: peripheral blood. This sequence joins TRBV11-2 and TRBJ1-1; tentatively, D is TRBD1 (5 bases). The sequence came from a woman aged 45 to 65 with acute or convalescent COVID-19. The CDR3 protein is CASRPQGLESTEAFF. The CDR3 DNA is TGTGCCAGCAGGCCGCAGGGTCTGGAGAGCACTGAAGCTTTCTTT.